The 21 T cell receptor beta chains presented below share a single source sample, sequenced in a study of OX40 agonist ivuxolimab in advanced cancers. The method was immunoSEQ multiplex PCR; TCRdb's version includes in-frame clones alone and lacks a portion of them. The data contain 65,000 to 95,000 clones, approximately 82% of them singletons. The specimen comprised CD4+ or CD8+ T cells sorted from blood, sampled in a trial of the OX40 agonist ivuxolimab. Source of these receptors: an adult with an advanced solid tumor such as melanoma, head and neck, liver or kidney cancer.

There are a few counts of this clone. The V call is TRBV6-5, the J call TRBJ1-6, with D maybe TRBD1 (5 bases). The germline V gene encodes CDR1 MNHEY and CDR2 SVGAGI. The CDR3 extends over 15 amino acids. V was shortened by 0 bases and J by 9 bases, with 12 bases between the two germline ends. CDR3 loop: CASSYSRGVVSPLHF. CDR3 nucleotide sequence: TGTGCCAGCAGTTACTCAAGGGGAGTGGTTTCACCCCTCCACTTT.

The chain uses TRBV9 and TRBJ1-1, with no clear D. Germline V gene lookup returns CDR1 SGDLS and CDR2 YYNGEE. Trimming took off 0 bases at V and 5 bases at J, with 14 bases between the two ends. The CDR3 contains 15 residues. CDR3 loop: CASSVAVGSLTEAFF. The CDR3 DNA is TGTGCCAGCAGCGTAGCGGTGGGGAGTTTAACTGAAGCTTTCTTT.

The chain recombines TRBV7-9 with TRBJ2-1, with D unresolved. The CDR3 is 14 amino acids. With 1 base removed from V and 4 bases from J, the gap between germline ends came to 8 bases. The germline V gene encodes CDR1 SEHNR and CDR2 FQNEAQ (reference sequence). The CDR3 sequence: CASSLELQYNEQFF. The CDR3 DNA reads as TGTGCCAGCAGCTTAGAACTACAGTACAATGAGCAGTTCTTC.

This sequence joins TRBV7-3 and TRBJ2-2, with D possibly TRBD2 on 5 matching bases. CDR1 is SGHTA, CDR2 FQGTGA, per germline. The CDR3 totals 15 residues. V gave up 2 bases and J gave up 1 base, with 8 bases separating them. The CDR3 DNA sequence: TGTGCCAGCAGCTTAGCGGGCGAGAACACCGGGGAGCTGTTTTTT. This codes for CASSLAGENTGELFF.

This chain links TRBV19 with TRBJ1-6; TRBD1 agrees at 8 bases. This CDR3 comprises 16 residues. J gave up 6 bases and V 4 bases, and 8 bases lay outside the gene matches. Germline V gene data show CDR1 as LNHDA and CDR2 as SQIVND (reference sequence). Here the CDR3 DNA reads TGTGCCAGTAGTAGGACAGGGAGAGGGTTTAATTCACCCCTCCACTTT. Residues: CASSRTGRGFNSPLHF.

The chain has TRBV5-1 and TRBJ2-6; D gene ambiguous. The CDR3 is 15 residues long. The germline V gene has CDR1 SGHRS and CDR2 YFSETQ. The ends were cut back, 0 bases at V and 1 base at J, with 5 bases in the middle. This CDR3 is CASSLERSGANVLTF. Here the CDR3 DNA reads TGCGCCAGCAGCTTGGAGAGATCTGGGGCCAACGTCCTGACTTTC.

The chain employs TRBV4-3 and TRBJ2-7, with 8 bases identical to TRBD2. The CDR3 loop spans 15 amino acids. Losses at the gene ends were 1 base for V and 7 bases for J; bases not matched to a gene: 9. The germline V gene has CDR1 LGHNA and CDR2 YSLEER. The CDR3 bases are TGCGCCAGCAGCCAAGCGTCCAGCGGGAGTGGGGAGCAGTACTTC. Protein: CASSQASSGSGEQYF.

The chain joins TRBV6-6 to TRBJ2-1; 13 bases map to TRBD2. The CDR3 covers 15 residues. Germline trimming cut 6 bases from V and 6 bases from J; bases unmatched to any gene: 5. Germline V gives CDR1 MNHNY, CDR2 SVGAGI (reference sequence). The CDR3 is CASRGTSGAGNEQFF. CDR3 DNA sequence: TGTGCCAGCAGGGGGACTAGCGGGGCGGGCAATGAGCAGTTCTTC.

CDR3 sequence reads: CASTPLTVSYLKANYGYTF. DNA of the CDR3: TGTGCCAGCACTCCCCTTACAGTATCTTACCTAAAAGCTAACTATGGCTACACCTTC. V is TRBV28 and J is TRBJ1-2; D uncertain. Germline V gene lookup returns CDR1 MDHEN and CDR2 SYDVKM. V lost 7 bases to trimming and J lost 0 bases, with 27 bases between them. The CDR3 runs to 19 residues.

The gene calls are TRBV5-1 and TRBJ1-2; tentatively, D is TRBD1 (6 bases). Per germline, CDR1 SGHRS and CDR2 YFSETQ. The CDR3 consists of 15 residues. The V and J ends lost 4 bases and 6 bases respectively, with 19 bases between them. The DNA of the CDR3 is TGCGCCAGCAGCCCCAGGAGGGGGGCAGGTGATGGCTACACCTTC. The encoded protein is CASSPRRGAGDGYTF.

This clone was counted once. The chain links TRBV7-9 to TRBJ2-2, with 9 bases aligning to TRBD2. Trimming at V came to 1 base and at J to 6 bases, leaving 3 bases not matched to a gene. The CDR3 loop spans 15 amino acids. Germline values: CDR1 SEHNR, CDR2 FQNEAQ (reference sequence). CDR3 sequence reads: CASSLGGGAAGELFF. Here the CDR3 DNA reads TGTGCCAGCAGCTTAGGCGGGGGGGCCGCCGGGGAGCTGTTTTTT. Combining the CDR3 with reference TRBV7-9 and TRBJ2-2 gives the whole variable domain DTGVSQNPRHKITKRGQNVTFRCDPISEHNRLYWYRQTLGQGPEFLTYFQNEAQLEKSRLLSDRFSAERPKGSFSTLEIQRTEQGDSAMYLCASSLGGGAAGELFFGEGSRLTVL.

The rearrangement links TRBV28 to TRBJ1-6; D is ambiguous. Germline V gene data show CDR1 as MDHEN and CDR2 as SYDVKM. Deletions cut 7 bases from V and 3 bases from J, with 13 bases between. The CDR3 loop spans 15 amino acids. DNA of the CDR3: TGTGCCAGCATTGTCGGGCAGGACTATAATTCACCCCTCCACTTT. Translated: CASIVGQDYNSPLHF.

The CDR3 is CASSFTGNEQYF. The DNA for the CDR3 is TGTGCCAGCAGCTTTACAGGGAATGAGCAGTACTTC. The genes are TRBV5-6 and TRBJ2-7, with D maybe TRBD1 (6 bases). CDR1 is SGHDT, CDR2 YYEEEE, per germline. This CDR3 is 12 amino acids long. V shed 2 bases and J shed 7 bases, with 10 bases lying between them.

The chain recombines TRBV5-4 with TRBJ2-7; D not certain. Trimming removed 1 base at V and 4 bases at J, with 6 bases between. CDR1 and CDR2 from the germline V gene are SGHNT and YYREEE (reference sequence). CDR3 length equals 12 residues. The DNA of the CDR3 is TGTGCCAGCAGCTTGAACGGGTACGAGCAGTACTTC. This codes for CASSLNGYEQYF.

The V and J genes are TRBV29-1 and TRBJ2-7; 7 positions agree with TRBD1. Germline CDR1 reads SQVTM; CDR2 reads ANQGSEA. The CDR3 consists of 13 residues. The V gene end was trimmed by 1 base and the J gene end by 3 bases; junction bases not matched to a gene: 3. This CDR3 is CSVEVRTGYEQYF. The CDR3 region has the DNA TGCAGCGTTGAAGTAAGGACAGGCTACGAGCAGTACTTC.

The DNA for the CDR3 is TGTGCCAGCGGGGTGGCAGATACGCAGTATTTT. Protein: CASGVADTQYF. This sequence joins TRBV11-2 and TRBJ2-3; D not resolved. Germline CDR1 SGHAT, CDR2 FQNNGV. Trimming removed 8 bases from V and 4 bases from J, with 7 bases in between. The CDR3 is made up of 11 amino acids.

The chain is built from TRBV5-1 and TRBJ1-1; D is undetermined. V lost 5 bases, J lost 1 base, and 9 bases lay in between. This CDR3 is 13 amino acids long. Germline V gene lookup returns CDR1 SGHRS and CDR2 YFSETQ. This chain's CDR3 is CASSYSGNTEAFF. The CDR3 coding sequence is TGCGCCAGCAGTTACTCAGGGAACACTGAAGCTTTCTTT.

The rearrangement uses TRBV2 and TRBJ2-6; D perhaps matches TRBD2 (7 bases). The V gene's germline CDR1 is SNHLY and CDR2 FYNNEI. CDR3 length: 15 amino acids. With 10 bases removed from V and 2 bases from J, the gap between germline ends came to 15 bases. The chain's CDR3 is CAIARGGAGANVLTF. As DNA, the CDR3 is TGTGCCATAGCCCGAGGGGGGGCTGGGGCCAACGTCCTGACTTTC. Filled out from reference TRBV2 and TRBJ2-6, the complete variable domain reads EPEVTQTPSHQVTQMGQEVILRCVPISNHLYFYWYRQILGQKVEFLVSFYNNEISEKSEIFDDQFSVERPDGSNFTLKIRSTKLEDSAMYFCAIARGGAGANVLTFGAGSRLTVL.

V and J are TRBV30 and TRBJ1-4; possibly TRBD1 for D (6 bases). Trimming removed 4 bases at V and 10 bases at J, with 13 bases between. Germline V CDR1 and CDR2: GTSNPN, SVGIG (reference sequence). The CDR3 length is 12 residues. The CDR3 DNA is TGTGCCTGGACAGGGGATTTCGGAAAACTGTTTTTT. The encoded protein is CAWTGDFGKLFF.

The CDR3 sequence is CASSPVAGTQVIGANVLTF. CDR3 in DNA: TGCGCCAGCAGCCCTGTAGCCGGGACCCAGGTCATTGGGGCCAACGTCCTGACTTTC. V gene TRBV5-1 combines with J gene TRBJ2-6, with D perhaps assigned TRBD1 or TRBD2 (5 bases each). CDR3 length: 19 residues. Trimming took off 4 bases at V and 3 bases at J, with 23 bases between the two ends. The germline CDR1 and CDR2 sequences are SGHRS and YFSETQ. The whole variable domain, remainder taken from reference TRBV5-1 and TRBJ2-6, is KAGVTQTPRYLIKTRGQQVTLSCSPISGHRSVSWYQQTPGQGLQFLFEYFSETQRNKGNFPGRFSGRQFSNSRSEMNVSTLELGDSALYLCASSPVAGTQVIGANVLTFGAGSRLTVL.

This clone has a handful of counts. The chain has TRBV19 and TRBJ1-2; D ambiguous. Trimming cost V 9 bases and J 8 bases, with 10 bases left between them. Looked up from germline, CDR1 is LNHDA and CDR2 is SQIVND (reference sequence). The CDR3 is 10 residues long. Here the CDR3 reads CASYLGGYTF. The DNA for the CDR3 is TGTGCCAGCTACCTGGGCGGCTACACCTTC.